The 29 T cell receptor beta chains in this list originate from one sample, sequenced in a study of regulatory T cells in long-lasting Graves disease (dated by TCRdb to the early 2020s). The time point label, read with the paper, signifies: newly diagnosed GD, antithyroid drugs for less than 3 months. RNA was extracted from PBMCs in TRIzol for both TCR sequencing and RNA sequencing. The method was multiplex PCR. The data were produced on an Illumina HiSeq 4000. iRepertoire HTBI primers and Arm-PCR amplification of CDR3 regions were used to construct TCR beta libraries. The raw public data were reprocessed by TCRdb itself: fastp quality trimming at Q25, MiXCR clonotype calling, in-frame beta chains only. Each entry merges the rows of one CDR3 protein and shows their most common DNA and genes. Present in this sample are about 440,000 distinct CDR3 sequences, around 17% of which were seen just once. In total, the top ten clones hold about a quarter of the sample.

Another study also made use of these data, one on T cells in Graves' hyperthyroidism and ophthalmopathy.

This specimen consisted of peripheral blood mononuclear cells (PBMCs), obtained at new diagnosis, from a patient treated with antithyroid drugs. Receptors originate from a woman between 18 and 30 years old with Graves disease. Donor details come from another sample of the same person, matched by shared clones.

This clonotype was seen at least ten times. In nucleotides, the CDR3 is TGTGCCAGCAGCTTAACCACAGGGTCAGATACGCAGTATTTT. Protein: CASSLTTGSDTQYF. The gene calls are TRBV12-3 or TRBV12-4 and TRBJ2-3, with D possibly matching TRBD1 (6 bases). The CDR3 runs to 14 residues. Trimming removed 6 bases from V and 4 bases from J, with 14 bases in between.

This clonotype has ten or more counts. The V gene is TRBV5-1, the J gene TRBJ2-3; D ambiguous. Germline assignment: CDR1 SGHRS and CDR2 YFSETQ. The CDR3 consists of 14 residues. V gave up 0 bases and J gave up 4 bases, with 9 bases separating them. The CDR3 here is CASSLGGPADTQYF. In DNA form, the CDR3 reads TGCGCCAGCAGCTTGGGCGGACCGGCAGATACGCAGTATTTT.

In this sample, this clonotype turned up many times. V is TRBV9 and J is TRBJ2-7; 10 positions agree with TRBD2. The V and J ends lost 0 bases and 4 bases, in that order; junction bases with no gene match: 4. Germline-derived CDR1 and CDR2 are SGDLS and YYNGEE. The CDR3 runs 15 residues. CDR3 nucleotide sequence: TGTGCCAGCAGCGTAGGGACTAGCGGAAAGTACGAGCAGTACTTC. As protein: CASSVGTSGKYEQYF.

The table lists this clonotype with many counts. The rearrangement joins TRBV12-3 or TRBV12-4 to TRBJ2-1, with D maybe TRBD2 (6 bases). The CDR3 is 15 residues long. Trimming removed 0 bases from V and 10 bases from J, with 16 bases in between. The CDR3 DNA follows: TGTGCCAGCAGTTTAGCGGGAGGACCGAGTTCGGAGCAGTTCTTC. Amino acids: CASSLAGGPSSEQFF.

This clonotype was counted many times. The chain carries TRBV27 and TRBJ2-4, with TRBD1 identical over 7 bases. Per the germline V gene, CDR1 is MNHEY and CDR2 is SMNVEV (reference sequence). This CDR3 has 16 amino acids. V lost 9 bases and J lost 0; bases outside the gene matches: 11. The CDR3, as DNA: TGTGCCAGTAGGAGTCGGGACAGACTAGCCAAAAACATTCAGTACTTC. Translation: CASRSRDRLAKNIQYF.

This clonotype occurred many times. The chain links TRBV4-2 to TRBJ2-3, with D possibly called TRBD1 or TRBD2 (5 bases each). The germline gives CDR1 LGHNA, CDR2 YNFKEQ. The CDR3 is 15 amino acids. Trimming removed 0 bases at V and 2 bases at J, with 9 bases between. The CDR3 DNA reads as TGTGCCAGCAGCCAAGACCTCGGGACCACAGATACGCAGTATTTT. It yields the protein CASSQDLGTTDTQYF.

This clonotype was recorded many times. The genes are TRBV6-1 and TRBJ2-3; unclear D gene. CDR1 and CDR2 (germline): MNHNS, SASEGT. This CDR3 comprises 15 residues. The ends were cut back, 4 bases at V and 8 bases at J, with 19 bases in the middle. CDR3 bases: TGTGCCAGCAGTGGAACGGGTCCCAGCTGGGGTACGCAGTATTTT. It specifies CASSGTGPSWGTQYF.

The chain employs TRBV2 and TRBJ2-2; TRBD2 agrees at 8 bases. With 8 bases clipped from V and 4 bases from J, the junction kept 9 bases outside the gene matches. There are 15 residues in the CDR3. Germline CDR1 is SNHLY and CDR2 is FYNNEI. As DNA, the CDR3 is TGTGCCAGCGGTAGAGCGGGAGTATCCACCGGGGAGCTGTTTTTT. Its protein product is CASGRAGVSTGELFF.

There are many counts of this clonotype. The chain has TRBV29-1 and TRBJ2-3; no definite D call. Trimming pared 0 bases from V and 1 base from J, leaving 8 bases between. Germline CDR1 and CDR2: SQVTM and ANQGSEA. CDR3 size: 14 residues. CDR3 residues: CSVEEEWGTDTQYF. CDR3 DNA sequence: TGCAGCGTTGAAGAAGAGTGGGGCACAGATACGCAGTATTTT.

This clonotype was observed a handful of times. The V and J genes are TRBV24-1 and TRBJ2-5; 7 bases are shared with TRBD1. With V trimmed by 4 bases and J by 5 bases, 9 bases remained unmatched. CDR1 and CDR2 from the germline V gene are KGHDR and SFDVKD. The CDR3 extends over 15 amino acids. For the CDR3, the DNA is TGTGCCACCAGTGACACGACAGGGCGGTCGGAGACCCAGTACTTC. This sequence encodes CATSDTTGRSETQYF.

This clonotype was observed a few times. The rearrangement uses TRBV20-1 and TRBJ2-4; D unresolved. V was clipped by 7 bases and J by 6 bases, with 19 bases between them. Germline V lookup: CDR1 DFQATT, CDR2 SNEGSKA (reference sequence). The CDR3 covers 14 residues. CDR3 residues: CSGATTLQVNIQYF. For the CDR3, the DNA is TGCAGTGGCGCGACAACGCTGCAAGTAAACATTCAGTACTTC.

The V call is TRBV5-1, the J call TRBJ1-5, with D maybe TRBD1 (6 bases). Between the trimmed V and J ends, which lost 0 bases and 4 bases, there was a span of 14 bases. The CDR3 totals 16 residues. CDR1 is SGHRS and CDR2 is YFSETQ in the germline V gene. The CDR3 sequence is CASSLARAGANQPQHF. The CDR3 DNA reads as TGCGCCAGCAGCTTGGCGAGGGCGGGGGCGAATCAGCCCCAGCATTTT.

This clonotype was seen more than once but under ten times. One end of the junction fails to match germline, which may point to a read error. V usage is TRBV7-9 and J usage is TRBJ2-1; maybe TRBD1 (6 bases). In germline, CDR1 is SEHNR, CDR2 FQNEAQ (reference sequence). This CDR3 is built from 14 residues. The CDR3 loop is CASTGDTSYNGQFF. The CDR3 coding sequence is TGTGCCAGCACCGGGGACACTTCCTACAATGGGCAGTTCTTC.

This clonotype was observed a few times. The DNA of the CDR3 is TGTGCCAGCAGCCGACTCGCGATTAACACCGGGGAGCTGTTTTTT. Its translation: CASSRLAINTGELFF. The rearrangement joins TRBV11-3 to TRBJ2-2; D is ambiguous. V lost 5 bases and J lost 2, with 12 bases in between. CDR1 is SGHNT, CDR2 YENEEA, per germline. The CDR3 is made up of 15 amino acids.

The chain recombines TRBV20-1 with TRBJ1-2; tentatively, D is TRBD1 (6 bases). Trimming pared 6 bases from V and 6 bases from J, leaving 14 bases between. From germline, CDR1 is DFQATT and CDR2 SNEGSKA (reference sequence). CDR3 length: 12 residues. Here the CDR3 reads CSAPTGLHGYTF. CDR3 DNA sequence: TGCAGTGCGCCCACAGGGCTCCATGGCTACACCTTC.

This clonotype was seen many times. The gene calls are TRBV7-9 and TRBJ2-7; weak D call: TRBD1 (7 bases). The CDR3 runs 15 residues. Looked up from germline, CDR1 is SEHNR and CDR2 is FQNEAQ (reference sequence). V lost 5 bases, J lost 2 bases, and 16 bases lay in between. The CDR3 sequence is CASSLGQGGTYEQYF. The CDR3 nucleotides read TGTGCCAGCAGCCTTGGGCAGGGGGGAACCTACGAGCAGTACTTC.

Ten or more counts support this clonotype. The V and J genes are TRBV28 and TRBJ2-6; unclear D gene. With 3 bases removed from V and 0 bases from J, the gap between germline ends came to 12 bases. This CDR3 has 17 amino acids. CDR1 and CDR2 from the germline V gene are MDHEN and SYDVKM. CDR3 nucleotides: TGTGCCAGCAGTTTTAGGGAACCGGTCTCTGGGGCCAACGTCCTGACTTTC. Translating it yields CASSFREPVSGANVLTF.

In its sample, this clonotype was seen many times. CDR3 sequence reads: CASSLLRRSTGELFF. CDR3 sequence (DNA): TGTGCCAGCAGCTTACTGAGAAGAAGCACCGGGGAGCTGTTTTTT. The gene calls are TRBV7-2 and TRBJ2-2, with D unclear. This CDR3 comprises 15 residues. Trimming took 2 bases from V and 4 from J, leaving 11 bases between them. Per the germline V gene, CDR1 is SGHTA and CDR2 is FQGNSA.

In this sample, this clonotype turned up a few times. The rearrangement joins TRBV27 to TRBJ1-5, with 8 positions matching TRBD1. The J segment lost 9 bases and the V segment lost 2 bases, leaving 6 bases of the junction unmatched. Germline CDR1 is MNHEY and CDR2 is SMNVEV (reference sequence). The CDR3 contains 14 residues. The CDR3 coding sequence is TGTGCCAGCAGTTTAGGGCAGGGGGCAAGGCCCCAGCATTTT. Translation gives CASSLGQGARPQHF.

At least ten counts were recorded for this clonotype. CDR3 region: CASSSPRLRTGGSYNEQFF. The CDR3 DNA follows: TGTGCCAGCAGCTCTCCAAGACTCCGGACAGGGGGCTCCTACAATGAGCAGTTCTTC. The genes are TRBV11-1 and TRBJ2-1; 10 positions match TRBD1. V gave up 4 bases and J gave up 0 bases; unmatched junction bases: 12. CDR1 is SGHAT and CDR2 is FQDESV in the germline V gene (reference sequence). The CDR3 consists of 19 residues.

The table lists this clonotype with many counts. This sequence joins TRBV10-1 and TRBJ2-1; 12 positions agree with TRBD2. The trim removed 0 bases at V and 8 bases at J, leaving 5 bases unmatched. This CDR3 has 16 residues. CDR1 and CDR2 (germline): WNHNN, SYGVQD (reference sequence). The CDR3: CASSESRLAGVDEQFF. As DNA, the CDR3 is TGCGCCAGCAGTGAGTCTAGACTAGCGGGAGTCGATGAGCAGTTCTTC.

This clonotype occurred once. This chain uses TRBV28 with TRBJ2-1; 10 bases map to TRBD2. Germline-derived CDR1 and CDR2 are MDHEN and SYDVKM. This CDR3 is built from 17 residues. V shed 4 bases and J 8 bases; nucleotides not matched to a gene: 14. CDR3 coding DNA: TGTGCCAGCAGTTCTCGAATAGCGGGAGGACATTCGGATGAGCAGTTCTTC. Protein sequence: CASSSRIAGGHSDEQFF.

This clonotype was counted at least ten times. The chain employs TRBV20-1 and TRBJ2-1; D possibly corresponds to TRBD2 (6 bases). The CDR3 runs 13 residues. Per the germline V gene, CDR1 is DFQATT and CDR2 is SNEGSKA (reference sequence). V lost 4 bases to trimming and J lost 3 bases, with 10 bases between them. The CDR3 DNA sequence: TGCAGTGCTATACCGGGGGTCTACAATGAGCAGTTCTTC. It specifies CSAIPGVYNEQFF.

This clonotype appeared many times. The chain's CDR3 is CASSELAGVGETQYF. The CDR3 nucleotides are TGTGCCAGCAGTGAGTTAGCGGGAGTTGGAGAGACCCAGTACTTC. The chain uses TRBV28 and TRBJ2-5, with 9 bases that match TRBD2. CDR1 is MDHEN, CDR2 SYDVKM, per germline. The CDR3 loop spans 15 amino acids. J lost 4 bases, V lost 5 bases, and 8 bases had no gene match.

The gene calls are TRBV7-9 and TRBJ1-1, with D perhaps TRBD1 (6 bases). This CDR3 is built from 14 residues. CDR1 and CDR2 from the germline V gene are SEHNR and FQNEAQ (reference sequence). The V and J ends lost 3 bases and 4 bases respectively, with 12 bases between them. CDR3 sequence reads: CASSFSGGTTEAFF. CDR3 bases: TGTGCCAGCAGCTTTTCGGGGGGCACCACTGAAGCTTTCTTT.

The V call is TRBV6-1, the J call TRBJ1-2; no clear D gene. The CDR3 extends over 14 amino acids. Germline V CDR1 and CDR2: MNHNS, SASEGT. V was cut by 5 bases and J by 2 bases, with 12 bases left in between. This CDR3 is CASSPSGTNYGYTF. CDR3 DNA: TGTGCCAGCAGTCCCTCGGGAACCAACTATGGCTACACCTTC.

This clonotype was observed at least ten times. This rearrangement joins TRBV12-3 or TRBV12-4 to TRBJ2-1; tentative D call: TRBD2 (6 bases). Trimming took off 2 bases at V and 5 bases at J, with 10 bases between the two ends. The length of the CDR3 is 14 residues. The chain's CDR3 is CASSLRDSDNEQFF. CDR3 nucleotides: TGTGCCAGCAGTTTAAGGGACTCAGACAATGAGCAGTTCTTC.

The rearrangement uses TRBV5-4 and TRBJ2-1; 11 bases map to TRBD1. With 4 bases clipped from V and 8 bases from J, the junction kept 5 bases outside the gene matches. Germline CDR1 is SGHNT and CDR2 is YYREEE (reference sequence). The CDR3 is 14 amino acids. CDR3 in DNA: TGTGCCAGCAGCCACACGGACAGGGGGCATGAGCAGTTCTTC. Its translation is CASSHTDRGHEQFF.

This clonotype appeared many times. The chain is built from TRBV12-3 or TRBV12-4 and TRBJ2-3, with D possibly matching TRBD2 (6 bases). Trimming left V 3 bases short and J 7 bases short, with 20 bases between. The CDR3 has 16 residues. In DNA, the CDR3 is TGTGCCAGCAGTTTTTCCCCGGAGGGCCTAGGTCATACGCAGTATTTT. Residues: CASSFSPEGLGHTQYF.